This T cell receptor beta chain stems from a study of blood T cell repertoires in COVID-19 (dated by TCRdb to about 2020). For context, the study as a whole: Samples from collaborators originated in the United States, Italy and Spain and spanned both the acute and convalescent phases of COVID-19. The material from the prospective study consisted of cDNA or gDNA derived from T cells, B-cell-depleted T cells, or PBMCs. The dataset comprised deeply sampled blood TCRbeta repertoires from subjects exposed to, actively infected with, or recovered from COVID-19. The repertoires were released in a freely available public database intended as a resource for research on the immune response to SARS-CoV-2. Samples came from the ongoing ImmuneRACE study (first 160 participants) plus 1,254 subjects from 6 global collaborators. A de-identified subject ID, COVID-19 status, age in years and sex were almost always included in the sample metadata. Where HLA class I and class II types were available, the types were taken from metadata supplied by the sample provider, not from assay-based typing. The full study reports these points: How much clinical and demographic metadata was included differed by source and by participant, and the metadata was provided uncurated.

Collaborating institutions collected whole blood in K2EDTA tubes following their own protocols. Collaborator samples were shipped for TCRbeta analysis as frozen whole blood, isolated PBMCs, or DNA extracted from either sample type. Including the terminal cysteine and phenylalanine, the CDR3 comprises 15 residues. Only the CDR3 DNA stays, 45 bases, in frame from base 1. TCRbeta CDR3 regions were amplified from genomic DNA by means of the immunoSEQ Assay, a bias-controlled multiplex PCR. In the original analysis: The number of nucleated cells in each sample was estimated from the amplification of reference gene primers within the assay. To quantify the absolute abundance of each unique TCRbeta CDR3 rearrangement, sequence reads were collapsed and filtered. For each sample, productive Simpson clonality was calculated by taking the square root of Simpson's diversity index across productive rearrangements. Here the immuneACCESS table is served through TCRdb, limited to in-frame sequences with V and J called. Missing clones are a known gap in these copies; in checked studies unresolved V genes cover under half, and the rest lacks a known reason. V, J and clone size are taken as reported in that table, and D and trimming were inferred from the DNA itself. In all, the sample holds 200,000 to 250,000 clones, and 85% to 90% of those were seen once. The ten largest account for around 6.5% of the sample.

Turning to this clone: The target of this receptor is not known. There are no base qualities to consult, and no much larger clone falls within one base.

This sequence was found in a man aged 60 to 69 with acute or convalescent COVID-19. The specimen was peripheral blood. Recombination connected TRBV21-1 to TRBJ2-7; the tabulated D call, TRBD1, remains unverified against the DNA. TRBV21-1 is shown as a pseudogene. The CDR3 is CASRNRRTGSYEQYF. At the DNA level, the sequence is TGTGCCAGCAGGAACCGGAGGACAGGTTCCTACGAGCAGTACTTC.